This T cell receptor beta chain came from a study of T-cell memory formation after mild COVID-19. The CDR3 totals 14 residues. After removal of 5 bases from V and 7 bases from J, the junction contained 5 bases not matched to a gene. Per germline, CDR1 SGHRS and CDR2 YFSETQ. This clonotype has only a few counts. The antigen is not known. Study-level results: Day 15 to 85 contracting clones showed balanced CD4/CD8; later expanders leaned CD4+.

MiXCR, applied by TCRdb to the 5' RACE reads, yields one record per CDR3 protein. This sample yields about 130,000 distinct CDR3 sequences, of which more than 15% are seen a single time; approximately 5.2% belongs to the top ten. The chain has TRBV5-1 and TRBJ2-4, with 11 positions matching TRBD1. The sample taken for sequencing was PBMCs or a T cell subset sorted from them (not recorded which). This clonotype originated in a man aged 18 to 35 who had mild COVID-19 (a few samples of this study predate the infection). Cell type and time point are not known. The CDR3 region is CASRRTGGANIQYF. As DNA, the CDR3 is TGCGCCAGCAGGCGGACAGGGGGCGCGAACATTCAGTACTTC.